Listed below are T cell receptor beta chains from one sample, sequenced in a study of STAT3 mutations in large granular lymphocyte leukemia. The table came from immunoSEQ multiplex PCR; TCRdb's copy has only in-frame clones and leaves some out. Of 10,000 to 15,000 clones in the sample, roughly 85% were seen once. Sequencing input: PBMCs. Source of these receptors: a human donor with T large granular lymphocyte leukemia. Some clones in this sample may be carry-over from other donors' samples. Each CDR3 is given without its conserved first and last residue. Each record gives: clone size, V gene, D gene, J gene, CDR3 protein. D genes are given only for firm matches. The size field is filled for only some rows; it gives once, few, many or a size class.

clone_size: .
v_call: TRBV7-8
d_call: .
j_call: TRBJ1-1
cdr3_aa: ASSFSPGAQGTEAF

clone_size: .
v_call: TRBV5-4
d_call: .
j_call: TRBJ2-7
cdr3_aa: ASSLREGLLAYEQY

clone_size: .
v_call: TRBV6-1
d_call: .
j_call: TRBJ1-2
cdr3_aa: ASSETSQGVGGYT

clone_size: .
v_call: TRBV29-1
d_call: TRBD2
j_call: TRBJ2-1
cdr3_aa: SVEGLAGAGEQF

clone_size: once
v_call: TRBV7-2
d_call: TRBD1
j_call: TRBJ2-7
cdr3_aa: ASSLGQGRPYEQY

clone_size: .
v_call: TRBV18
d_call: .
j_call: TRBJ2-1
cdr3_aa: ASSPPSQGARLAPNEQF

clone_size: .
v_call: TRBV5-1
d_call: .
j_call: TRBJ1-4
cdr3_aa: ASSLDWGLEEKLF

clone_size: .
v_call: TRBV5-5
d_call: .
j_call: TRBJ2-2
cdr3_aa: ASSLSLQGARELF

clone_size: .
v_call: TRBV5-1
d_call: .
j_call: TRBJ2-3
cdr3_aa: ASSLRDGTDTQY

clone_size: few
v_call: TRBV7-9
d_call: .
j_call: TRBJ2-7
cdr3_aa: ASSPQGTYEQY

clone_size: .
v_call: TRBV7-9
d_call: TRBD2
j_call: TRBJ2-7
cdr3_aa: ASSLISGRNEQY

clone_size: .
v_call: TRBV10-3
d_call: .
j_call: TRBJ1-5
cdr3_aa: AISGSGANQPQH

clone_size: once
v_call: TRBV10-3
d_call: TRBD2
j_call: TRBJ2-3
cdr3_aa: AISESGGTSGNPADTQY

clone_size: .
v_call: TRBV2
d_call: .
j_call: TRBJ2-1
cdr3_aa: ASSAGSTQF

clone_size: .
v_call: TRBV6-5
d_call: TRBD2
j_call: TRBJ2-7
cdr3_aa: ASSYSIAGDLYEQY